The 13 T cell receptor beta chains below come from one sample, sequenced in a study of siplizumab effects on memory and regulatory T cells. Here immunoSEQ multiplex PCR was the method, and the copy in TCRdb shows in-frame clones only, minus some. The table has 95,000 to 110,000 clones, about 93% seen once. Specimen: Tregs sorted from blood. These receptors came from a human donor in good health.

This clone was detected once. This chain uses TRBV5-6 with TRBJ2-3; no reliable D call. V was shortened by 3 bases and J by 0 bases, with 11 bases between the two germline ends. Germline CDR1 reads SGHDT; CDR2 reads YYEEEE. The CDR3 runs 15 residues. The CDR3: CASSSSQASTDTQYF. The CDR3 DNA reads as TGTGCCAGCAGCTCCAGCCAGGCTAGCACAGATACGCAGTATTTT.

The rearrangement links TRBV15 to TRBJ2-1; D not resolved. V gave up 2 bases and J gave up 4 bases, with 9 bases separating them. The CDR3 totals 14 residues. Germline CDR1 LNHNV, CDR2 YYDKDF (reference sequence). Here the CDR3 reads CATSRFPPYNEQFF. For the CDR3, the DNA is TGTGCCACCAGCAGATTCCCCCCGTACAATGAGCAGTTCTTC. Looking up the rest from reference TRBV15 and TRBJ2-1 gives the full variable domain: DAMVIQNPRYQVTQFGKPVTLSCSQTLNHNVMYWYQQKSSQAPKLLFHYYDKDFNNEADTPDNFQSRRPNTSFCFLDIRSPGLGDTAMYLCATSRFPPYNEQFFGPGTRLTVL.

The table lists this clone with a count of one. The chain recombines TRBV30 with TRBJ2-5; D ambiguous. TRBJ2-7 explains the end of the DNA better; the J call may be wrong. The CDR3 is 11 residues long. Germline V gene data show CDR1 as GTSNPN and CDR2 as SVGIG (reference sequence). The chain's CDR3 is CAWRVAYEQYF. The CDR3 nucleotides are TGTGCCTGGAGGGTGGCCTACGAGCAGTACTTC.

The rearrangement uses TRBV19 and TRBJ1-5; D gene unclear. The germline V gene has CDR1 LNHDA and CDR2 SQIVND (reference sequence). The CDR3 is 14 residues long. Trimming cost V 7 bases and J 0 bases, with 10 bases left between them. This CDR3 is CASKKRDSNQPQHF. For the CDR3, the DNA is TGTGCCAGTAAAAAACGGGATAGCAATCAGCCCCAGCATTTT.

This clone has just one count. This chain links TRBV7-8 with TRBJ2-7; 9 bases map to TRBD1. CDR1 and CDR2 (germline): SGHVS, FQNEAQ. Unmatched junction bases numbered 7, after V lost 2 bases and J lost 2 bases. The CDR3 loop spans 16 amino acids. The CDR3 loop reads CASSLLGDRVTYEQYF. CDR3 nucleotides: TGTGCCAGCAGCTTATTAGGGGACAGGGTGACCTACGAGCAGTACTTC. The whole variable domain, remainder taken from reference TRBV7-8 and TRBJ2-7, is GAGVSQSPRYKVAKRGQDVALRCDPISGHVSLFWYQQALGQGPEFLTYFQNEAQLDKSGLPSDRFFAERPEGSVSTLKIQRTQQEDSAVYLCASSLLGDRVTYEQYFGPGTRLTVT.

CDR3 sequence reads: CASSLRGWGNEQFF. The CDR3 DNA sequence: TGTGCCAGCAGCCTCCGGGGGTGGGGCAATGAGCAGTTCTTC. This rearrangement joins TRBV14 to TRBJ2-1; tentative D call: TRBD2 (6 bases). The V end lost 4 bases, the J end lost 6 bases, and 13 bases lay between the germline ends. This CDR3 has 14 residues. Germline-derived CDR1 and CDR2 are SGHDN and FVKESK. The full variable domain, its missing parts supplied by reference TRBV14 and TRBJ2-1, is EAGVTQFPSHSVIEKGQTVTLRCDPISGHDNLYWYRRVMGKEIKFLLHFVKESKQDESGMPNNRFLAERTGGTYSTLKVQPAELEDSGVYFCASSLRGWGNEQFFGPGTRLTVL.

The chain recombines TRBV18 with TRBJ1-2; 7 bases map to TRBD1. The CDR3 loop spans 13 amino acids. Germline V gene lookup returns CDR1 KGHSH and CDR2 LQKENI. With V trimmed by 6 bases and J by 4 bases, 5 bases remained unmatched. In DNA form, the CDR3 reads TGTGCCAGCTCGCGAGAGGGGGCCTATGGCTACACCTTC. Protein: CASSREGAYGYTF.

V usage is TRBV30 and J usage is TRBJ1-1; D is undetermined. Germline V CDR1 and CDR2: GTSNPN, SVGIG (reference sequence). Trimming removed 3 bases from V and 3 bases from J, with 11 bases in between. This CDR3 contains 13 residues. The CDR3 here is CAWRRRADTEAFF. The CDR3 bases are TGTGCCTGGAGAAGAAGAGCCGACACTGAAGCTTTCTTT.

The rearrangement links TRBV18 to TRBJ1-2; no definite D call. Germline V lookup: CDR1 KGHSH, CDR2 LQKENI. Trimming removed 3 bases at V and 5 bases at J, with 7 bases between. The length of the CDR3 is 12 residues. The CDR3 protein is CASSPAGYGYTF. DNA of the CDR3: TGTGCCAGCTCACCGGCTGGATATGGCTACACCTTC.

The chain has TRBV21-1 and TRBJ1-2. TRBV21-1 constitutes a pseudogene. There are 18 residues in the CDR3. The CDR3 DNA reads as TGTGCCAGCAGCAAAGTTGGTACGGAGGGGTGGGGTAACTATGGCTACACCTTC. Its protein is CASSKVGTEGWGNYGYTF.

The rearrangement links TRBV2 to TRBJ1-2, with a possible D match to TRBD1 (6 bases). Germline V gives CDR1 SNHLY, CDR2 FYNNEI. The CDR3 covers 14 residues. V dropped 1 base and J dropped 4 bases, with 10 bases sitting between them. The CDR3 sequence is CASSEEGEFYGYTF. The CDR3 DNA follows: TGTGCCAGCAGTGAAGAGGGGGAATTCTATGGCTACACCTTC.

The chain joins TRBV18 to TRBJ2-5; no reliable D call. V lost 2 bases and J lost 4, with 14 bases in between. There are 15 residues in the CDR3. The germline V gene has CDR1 KGHSH and CDR2 LQKENI. The CDR3 coding sequence is TGTGCCAGCTCACCAGAACGTCTTACCGGAGAGACCCAGTACTTC. Residues: CASSPERLTGETQYF.

J is TRBJ2-4 and V is TRBV5-4; D is unclear. The germline CDR1 and CDR2 sequences are SGHNT and YYREEE (reference sequence). This CDR3 comprises 14 residues. Trimming took 4 bases from V and 7 from J, leaving 15 bases between them. The CDR3 spells CASSTITGGNIQYF. CDR3 nucleotide sequence: TGTGCCAGCAGCACTATCACGGGTGGGAACATTCAGTACTTC.